This T cell receptor (beta chain) came from a study of blood T cell repertoires in COVID-19. The wider study: Samples came from the United States, Italy and Spain, spanning acute and convalescent COVID-19. In each case, the material was cDNA or gDNA derived from T cells, B-cell-depleted T cells, or PBMCs.

This clone has a handful of counts. Germline CDR1 is MNHEY and CDR2 is SVGAGI. Trimming cost V 7 bases and J 6 bases; bases outside gene matches: 11. The CDR3 totals 14 residues. Original handling: For nucleated cells, counts were estimated from reference gene primer amplification. Clones were sequenced by immunoSEQ multiplex PCR, and TCRdb holds only the in-frame ones, with some missing. V, J and clone size were drawn from that table, and D and trimming were deduced from the DNA. The top ten hold under 2% of the sample, which has approximately 150,000 clones, approximately 93% seen once. Seattle cases were enrolled at active infection and followed longitudinally.

V usage is TRBV6-5 and J usage is TRBJ1-1; the match to TRBD1 covers 7 bases. This TCR derives from an older woman with COVID-19, enrolled during active disease. The sample consisted of peripheral blood. CDR3 sequence: CASNPQGERAEAFF. CDR3 nucleotide sequence: TGTGCCAGCAACCCTCAGGGGGAAAGGGCTGAAGCTTTCTTT.